This T cell receptor beta chain was recorded in a study of T cell responses to AZD1222 COVID-19 vaccine. This CDR3 comprises 16 residues. V was clipped by 1 base and J by 3 bases; unmatched bases: 6. Germline V gene data show CDR1 as SGHRS and CDR2 as YFSETQ. About this clone itself: The target antigen is unknown.

TCRdb's table, derived via immunoSEQ multiplex PCR, lists solely in-frame clones and lacks some. The sample holds around 100,000 clones; roughly 88% are singletons and the top ten take roughly 22%. Study-level findings and limits: Repertoires were obtained solely post-peak T cell response.

The V gene is TRBV5-1, the J gene TRBJ1-4, with TRBD1 matching 7 bases. The sequencing used peripheral blood, collected on day 0 of AZD1222 vaccination. The TCR sequence derives from an adult in good health. The CDR3 loop is CASSLTGAVANEKLFF. The CDR3 DNA follows: TGCGCCAGCAGCTTGACAGGGGCAGTGGCTAATGAAAAACTGTTTTTT.